These T cell receptor beta chains were read from a single sample in a study of human T cells and chemical hapten exposure. TCRdb recomputed calls from the 5' RACE reads with MiXCR, one row per CDR3 protein. The table records about 140,000 distinct CDR3 sequences, around 4.1% of them present only once. The receptor source for this set is a female donor in good health. CDR3s include the opening cysteine and the closing phenylalanine or tryptophan.

V gene,J gene,CDR3 protein
TRBV18,TRBJ2-3,CASSPRLAGSTDTQYF
TRBV20-1,TRBJ1-2,CSAGPGGGGTRYGYTF
TRBV12-3/TRBV12-4,TRBJ1-2,CASSLADRGADGYTF
TRBV7-2,TRBJ2-3,CASSLGLPSSTDTQYF
TRBV11-2,TRBJ1-6,CASSLITGRNSPLHF
TRBV6-5,TRBJ1-1,CASSGTGRTEAFF
TRBV5-4,TRBJ1-1,CASSYGGALNTEAFF
TRBV29-1,TRBJ1-4,CSVGTGTHNEKLFF
TRBV4-1,TRBJ1-4,CASSQVVDGFNEKLFF
TRBV23-1,TRBJ2-5,CASSQSPNSPRGQETQYF
TRBV11-2,TRBJ2-5,CASSIGPGFGQETQYF
TRBV6-5,TRBJ1-1,CASSPPDQTEAFF
TRBV5-4,TRBJ2-3,CASRWTATDTQYF
TRBV12-3/TRBV12-4,TRBJ2-3,CASSSTGASTDTQYF
TRBV27,TRBJ1-5,CASSSDLLGNQPQHF
TRBV30,TRBJ2-7,CAGHNEGSSYEQYF
TRBV10-3,TRBJ2-2,CAISLSGTGTTGELFF
TRBV5-1,TRBJ2-3,CASSLGTSGADTQYF
TRBV12-3/TRBV12-4,TRBJ2-3,CASRFADTQYF
TRBV20-1,TRBJ1-5,CSARDPRAESNQPQHF
TRBV19,TRBJ1-5,CASSIGDRVGQPQHF
TRBV20-1,TRBJ2-5,CSASGLTREAQYF
TRBV4-1,TRBJ1-1,CASSQDGSEAFF
TRBV5-1,TRBJ1-2,CASTPTAGAPGYTF
TRBV6-5,TRBJ1-1,CASRRNPAGEAEAFF
TRBV29-1,TRBJ1-1,CSVEDDRGRTEAFF
TRBV29-1,TRBJ1-6,CSVLTEYNSPLHF
TRBV3-1,TRBJ2-5,CASRDSQETQYF
TRBV20-1,TRBJ1-1,CSARGATEAFF
TRBV28,TRBJ2-1,CASSLVNGGANEQFF
TRBV5-6,TRBJ2-3,CASSLGAGDTDTQYF
TRBV20-1,TRBJ2-7,CSARTGSGYEQYF
TRBV2,TRBJ1-2,CASSEARGSYGYTF
TRBV12-3/TRBV12-4,TRBJ2-1,CASSSDSNEQFF
TRBV27,TRBJ1-6,CASSFPAGNSPLHF
TRBV28,TRBJ1-5,CASSLRTGAYSNQPQHF
TRBV7-9,TRBJ2-7,CASSNRAASTYEQYF
TRBV20-1,TRBJ2-1,CSARSSRFSYNEQFF
TRBV29-1,TRBJ2-1,CSVELSTRNEQFF
TRBV12-3/TRBV12-4,TRBJ2-2,CASSSLVIQSGELFF
TRBV5-1,TRBJ2-7,CASSLDGSSYEQYF
TRBV12-3/TRBV12-4,TRBJ1-1,CASSLSVLGTEAFF
TRBV7-7,TRBJ2-1,CASSLGDSTYNEQFF
TRBV7-9,TRBJ2-5,CASSLLGQGGSETQYF
TRBV4-2,TRBJ2-2,CASSLRLAGGDTGELFF
TRBV27,TRBJ2-3,CASSFGQGRPHTDTQYF
TRBV6-5,TRBJ1-2,CASSREGTISIHYGYTF
TRBV27,TRBJ1-5,CASSLYGRRSNQPQHF
TRBV25-1,TRBJ1-1,CASQRGRNTEAFF
TRBV29-1,TRBJ2-1,CSVAPGTSDNEQFF
TRBV20-1,TRBJ1-1,CSARSTWDTEAFF
TRBV15,TRBJ2-2,CATSRESVDGELFF